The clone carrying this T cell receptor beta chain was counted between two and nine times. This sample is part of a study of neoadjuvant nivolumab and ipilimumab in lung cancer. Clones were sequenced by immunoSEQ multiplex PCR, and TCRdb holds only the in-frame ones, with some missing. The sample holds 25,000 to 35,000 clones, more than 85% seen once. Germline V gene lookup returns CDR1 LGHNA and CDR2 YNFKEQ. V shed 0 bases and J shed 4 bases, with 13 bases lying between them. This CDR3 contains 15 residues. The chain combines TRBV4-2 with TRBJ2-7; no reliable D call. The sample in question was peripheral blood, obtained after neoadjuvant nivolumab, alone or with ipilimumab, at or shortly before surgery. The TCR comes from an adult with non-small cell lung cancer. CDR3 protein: CASSQDLSILYEQYF. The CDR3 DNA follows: TGTGCCAGCAGCCAAGATTTATCGATCCTATACGAGCAGTACTTC.